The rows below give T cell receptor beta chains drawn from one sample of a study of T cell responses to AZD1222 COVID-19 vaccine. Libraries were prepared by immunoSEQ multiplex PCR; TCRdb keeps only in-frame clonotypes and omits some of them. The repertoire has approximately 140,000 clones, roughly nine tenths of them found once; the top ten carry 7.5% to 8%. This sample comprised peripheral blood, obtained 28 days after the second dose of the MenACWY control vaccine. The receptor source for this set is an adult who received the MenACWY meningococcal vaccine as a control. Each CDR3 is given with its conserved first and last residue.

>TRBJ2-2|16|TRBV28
CASSIPGPRVPGELFF
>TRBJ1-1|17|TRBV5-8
CASRPGRANLMNTEAFF
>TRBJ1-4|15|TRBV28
CASSLTDKRSEKLFF
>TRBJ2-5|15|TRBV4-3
CASSQNLGTQETQYF
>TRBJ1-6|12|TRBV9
CASSVEDSPLHF
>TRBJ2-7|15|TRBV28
CASSLSVGGKDEQYF
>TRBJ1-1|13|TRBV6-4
CASSDSGETEAFF
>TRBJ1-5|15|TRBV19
CASSVRGVSNQPQHF
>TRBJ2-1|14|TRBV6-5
CASSSIGWYNEQFF
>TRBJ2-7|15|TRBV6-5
CASSYRGVGSYEQYF
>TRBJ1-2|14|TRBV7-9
CASSPPGGVYGYTF
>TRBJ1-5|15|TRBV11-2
CASSLEPDTNQPQHF
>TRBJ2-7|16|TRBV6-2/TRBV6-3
CASSYFSQREAHEQYF
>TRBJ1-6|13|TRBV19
CASKRQGDSPLHF
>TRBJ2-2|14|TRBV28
CASRAQGNTGELFF
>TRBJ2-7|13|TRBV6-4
CASNSDRAHEQYF
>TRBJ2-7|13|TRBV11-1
CASNPSGGYEQYF